These T cell receptor beta chains were read from a single sample in a study of blood T cell repertoires in COVID-19. Repertoires were generated with immunoSEQ multiplex PCR, while TCRdb's copy carries only in-frame clones and drops some. The data contain over 55,000 clones, more than 75% of them seen just once; the ten biggest clones take up about 22%. The sample taken for sequencing was peripheral blood. The receptors come from a woman aged 55-75 years with acute or convalescent COVID-19. Each CDR3 is given with its conserved first and last residue. D genes are given only for firm matches. A clone size is listed for some rows: how often the clone was seen (once, few, many), or a class if it is expanded.

clone size	D gene	V gene	J gene	CDR3 protein	CDR3 DNA
NA	NA	TRBV5-1	TRBJ2-3	CASSLRSPRRENTDTQYF	TGCGCCAGCAGCTTGAGATCCCCAAGGCGGGAAAACACAGATACGCAGTATTTT
NA	TRBD2	TRBV5-6	TRBJ2-4	CASSPTHRRGGRGKNIQYF	TGTGCCAGCAGCCCCACCCACAGGCGGGGGGGCCGAGGCAAAAACATTCAGTACTTC
NA	TRBD1	TRBV19	TRBJ2-2	CASVSKGQGSTGELFF	TGTGCCAGTGTCTCGAAGGGACAGGGCAGCACCGGGGAGCTGTTTTTT
NA	NA	TRBV7-8	TRBJ1-5	CASSWGMRRDSNQPQHF	TGTGCCAGCAGCTGGGGCATGCGAAGGGATAGCAATCAGCCCCAGCATTTT
once	NA	TRBV11-2	TRBJ2-5	CASSFRLEETQYF	TGTGCCAGCAGCTTCAGACTAGAAGAGACCCAGTACTTC
NA	NA	TRBV6-5	TRBJ1-2	CATTPRDLYGYTF	TGTGCCACCACCCCCAGGGATTTGTATGGCTACACCTTC
NA	NA	TRBV6-5	TRBJ1-1	CATNGNMNTEAFF	TGTGCCACAAACGGGAACATGAACACTGAAGCTTTCTTT
NA	TRBD1	TRBV14	TRBJ2-3	CASTGQGVDTQYF	TGTGCCAGCACTGGACAGGGGGTAGATACGCAGTATTTT
NA	TRBD1	TRBV5-4	TRBJ2-2	CASSSWDRGPGELFF	TGTGCCAGCAGCTCGTGGGACAGGGGGCCTGGGGAGCTGTTTTTT
NA	TRBD1	TRBV19	TRBJ1-6	CASGTGRKVQNSPLHF	TGTGCCAGCGGGACAGGGCGCAAGGTACAAAATTCACCCCTCCACTTT